This T cell receptor (beta chain) was found in a study of CXCR3-negative and CXCR3-positive naive CD8 T cells. This CDR3 has 16 residues. The V gene's germline CDR1 is MNHEY and CDR2 SVGAGI. The TRB libraries of cDNA were built by UMI-labeled 5' RACE. TCRdb re-called the 5' RACE reads and shows each CDR3 protein once, DNA omitted. The sample holds over 70,000 distinct CDR3 sequences. The clonotype comes from a human donor in good health. Some clones in this sample may be carry-over from other donors' samples. Sequenced input: naive CXCR3- CD8+ T cells from blood. Subset of the sample: CD45RO-CCR7+CD27+CD95- naive CD8+ T cells lacking CXCR3 (TNR3-). The chain joins TRBV6-5 to TRBJ2-7; TCRdb gives TRBD2 as the D gene, but with no DNA this cannot be confirmed. CDR3 amino acids: CASSRGGPPLLHEQYF.